This record covers a single TCR beta chain. Antigen: not known. There were TCR beta CDR3 regions amplified from RNA transcripts. First-round RT-PCR of the TCR CDR3 relied on the HTBI primer set. TCRdb re-called the multiplex PCR reads through MiXCR, storing one row per CDR3 protein. This table has some 600,000 distinct CDR3 sequences, approximately 15% appearing once. V was trimmed by 0 bases and J by 4 bases, leaving 10 bases between them. The CDR3 is made up of 15 amino acids. CDR1 and CDR2 from the germline V gene are ENHRY and SYGVKD. This sample is drawn from a study of T cells in Graves' hyperthyroidism and ophthalmopathy. Patients aged 18 to 65 had newly diagnosed hyperthyroidism lasting under 2 months. Blood was obtained at the first hyperthyroidism diagnosis, which preceded any ophthalmopathy symptoms. Study-level findings and limits: Blood also held most thyroid clonotypes expanded beyond 0.001.

The material sequenced was blood. The receptor was isolated from a woman in her thirties with Graves' hyperthyroidism that later progressed to Graves' ophthalmopathy. The V gene is TRBV10-3, the J gene TRBJ1-5, with D unresolved. The CDR3 loop reads CAISESTVRNQPQHF. Written as DNA, the CDR3 is TGTGCCATCAGTGAGTCTACTGTACGGAATCAGCCCCAGCATTTT.